These T cell receptor beta chains were read from a single sample in a study of blood T cell repertoires in COVID-19. Generated by immunoSEQ multiplex PCR, the TCRdb table keeps only in-frame clones and is missing some. Of fewer than 300,000 clones listed, roughly 85% were seen once; the top ten hold under 3%. Source material: PBMCs or T cells enriched from blood (not recorded which). The source is a woman aged 45-65 years who had recovered from COVID-19. Each CDR3 is given with its conserved first and last residue. D genes are given only for firm matches. Size tells how often a clone was seen (once, few, many) or the class of an expanded clone, and some rows leave it out.

V gene	J gene	D gene	clone size	CDR3 protein	CDR3 DNA
TRBV9	TRBJ2-3	NA	NA	CASSVAADTQYF	TGTGCCAGCAGCGTAGCCGCAGATACGCAGTATTTT
TRBV20-1	TRBJ1-6	NA	NA	CSASHPNGMTFNSPLHF	TGCAGTGCTAGTCACCCCAACGGAATGACATTTAATTCACCCCTCCACTTT
TRBV28	TRBJ1-1	NA	NA	CASRSLWAEAFF	TGTGCCAGCCGATCTCTCTGGGCCGAAGCTTTCTTT
TRBV4-3	TRBJ2-1	TRBD2	NA	CASSQGLGGEQFF	TGCGCCAGCAGCCAGGGACTAGGAGGTGAGCAGTTCTTC
TRBV29-1	TRBJ2-2	NA	NA	CSVLNTGELFF	TGCAGCGTCCTGAACACCGGGGAGCTGTTTTTT
TRBV28	TRBJ2-5	TRBD2	NA	CASSLWVSGDGAETQYF	TGTGCCAGCAGTTTATGGGTTAGCGGGGATGGAGCAGAGACCCAGTACTTC
TRBV25-1	TRBJ1-1	NA	few	CASSTGMGAEAFF	TGTGCCAGCAGCACAGGGATGGGAGCTGAAGCTTTCTTT
TRBV19	TRBJ2-5	TRBD2	NA	CASSTLAGGRETQYF	TGTGCCAGTAGTACTCTAGCGGGGGGCAGGGAGACCCAGTACTTC
TRBV29-1	TRBJ1-1	NA	NA	CSVVVREAFF	TGCAGCGTTGTTGTTCGTGAAGCTTTCTTT
TRBV18	TRBJ2-7	NA	NA	CASSPSGTHSYEQYF	TGTGCCAGCTCACCCTCCGGGACTCATTCCTACGAGCAGTACTTC
TRBV6-5	TRBJ1-6	TRBD1	NA	CASSEDRTILHF	TGTGCCAGCAGCGAGGACAGGACGATCCTCCACTTT
TRBV9	TRBJ2-7	NA	NA	CASSASGGTYEQYF	TGTGCCAGCAGCGCGTCAGGGGGGACCTACGAGCAGTACTTC
TRBV5-4	TRBJ2-1	TRBD2	NA	CASSQGLAGEQFF	TGTGCCAGCAGCCAGGGACTAGCGGGTGAGCAGTTCTTC
TRBV7-9	TRBJ1-4	TRBD1	NA	CASSYQPGTAPEKLFF	TGTGCCAGCAGTTATCAACCGGGGACAGCCCCTGAAAAACTGTTTTTT
TRBV2	TRBJ1-4	TRBD1	NA	CASSESGQGNEKLFF	TGTGCCAGCAGTGAAAGCGGACAGGGTAATGAAAAACTGTTTTTT
TRBV30	TRBJ1-4	TRBD1	NA	CAWNAGGSEKLFF	TGTGCCTGGAATGCAGGGGGATCTGAAAAACTGTTTTTT
TRBV7-2	TRBJ2-7	NA	many	CASSLNLALHEQYF	TGTGCCAGCAGCCTAAACTTAGCGCTCCACGAGCAGTACTTC
TRBV29-1	TRBJ2-1	TRBD1	NA	CSVVRDSYNEQFF	TGCAGCGTTGTTCGGGACAGTTACAATGAGCAGTTCTTC
TRBV5-4	TRBJ1-2	TRBD1	NA	CASSSPGQETLYGYTF	TGTGCCAGCAGCTCGCCGGGACAGGAGACGCTCTATGGCTACACCTTC
TRBV7-9	TRBJ1-3	NA	NA	CASSLRGSGNTIYF	TGTGCCAGCAGCTTAAGGGGATCCGGAAACACCATATATTTT
TRBV6-5	TRBJ2-3	TRBD2	NA	CASRLAGVPADTQYF	TGTGCCAGCAGACTAGCGGGAGTTCCGGCAGATACGCAGTATTTT
TRBV18	TRBJ1-5	NA	NA	CASRLFLDQPQHF	TGTGCCAGCCGGTTGTTTTTGGATCAGCCCCAGCATTTT
TRBV27	TRBJ1-1	NA	NA	CASSLVGRGVVYTEAFF	TGTGCCAGCAGTTTAGTTGGCAGGGGCGTTGTGTACACTGAAGCTTTCTTT
TRBV6-5	TRBJ2-3	NA	NA	CASSSRWGDLAGTQYF	TGTGCCAGCAGTTCCCGATGGGGCGACCTCGCAGGAACGCAGTATTTT